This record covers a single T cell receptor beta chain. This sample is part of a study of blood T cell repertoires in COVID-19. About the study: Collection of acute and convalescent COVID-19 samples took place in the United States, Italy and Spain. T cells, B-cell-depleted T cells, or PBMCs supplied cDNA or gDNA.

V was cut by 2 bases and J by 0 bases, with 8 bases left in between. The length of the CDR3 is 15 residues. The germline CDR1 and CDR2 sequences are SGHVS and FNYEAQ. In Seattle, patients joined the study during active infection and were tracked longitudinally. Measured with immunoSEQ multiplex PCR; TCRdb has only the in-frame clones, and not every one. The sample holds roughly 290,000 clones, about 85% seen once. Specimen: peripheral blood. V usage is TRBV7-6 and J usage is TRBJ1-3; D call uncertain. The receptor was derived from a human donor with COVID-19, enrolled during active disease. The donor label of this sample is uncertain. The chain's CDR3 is CASSLIPFSGNTIYF. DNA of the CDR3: TGTGCCAGCAGCTTAATTCCCTTCTCTGGAAACACCATATATTTT.